Below, 13 T cell receptor beta chains from the same sample are listed, as sequenced in a study of blood T cell repertoires in COVID-19. Produced via immunoSEQ multiplex PCR; TCRdb's table is partial and in-frame only. The table has approximately 180,000 clones, around 82% seen once. Material for sequencing was peripheral blood. Receptors were obtained from an elderly woman with acute or convalescent COVID-19.

The CDR3 DNA is TGTGCCAGCAATTCGGCGGGGGCCTACGAGCAGTACTTC. Translating gives CASNSAGAYEQYF. J is TRBJ2-7 and V is TRBV6-5; 7 nucleotides match TRBD2. This CDR3 has 13 amino acids. The germline gives CDR1 MNHEY, CDR2 SVGAGI. J gave up 2 bases and V 7 bases, and 5 bases lay outside the gene matches.

The rearrangement joins TRBV4-1 to TRBJ1-2, with D possibly matching TRBD1 (6 bases). Trimming took off 4 bases at V and 5 bases at J, with 11 bases between the two ends. The CDR3 sequence is 13 residues long. Germline CDR1 reads MGHRA; CDR2 reads YSYEKL. The CDR3 nucleotides read TGCGCCAGCAGCCCAGGGGTTCGATATGGCTACACCTTC. It translates to CASSPGVRYGYTF.

The rearrangement uses TRBV7-2 and TRBJ2-1; unclear D gene. Germline CDR1 reads SGHTA; CDR2 reads FQGNSA. The CDR3 loop spans 12 amino acids. The germline V and J ends were trimmed by 1 base and 9 bases, with 7 bases remaining between them. In nucleotides, the CDR3 is TGTGCCAGCAGCTTAGGCGCCGGTGAGCAGTTCTTC. Residues: CASSLGAGEQFF.

This chain joins TRBV3-1 (or the pseudogene TRBV3-2) and TRBJ2-7; TRBD2 agrees at 11 bases. The germline CDR1 and CDR2 sequences are LGHDT and YNNKEL (reference sequence). Trimming took 6 bases from V and 3 from J; bases not matched to a gene: 10. The CDR3 covers 16 residues. The DNA for the CDR3 is TGTGCCAGCAGTCTTACTAGCGGGGGAGGGGGCTACGAGCAGTACTTC. Translating it yields CASSLTSGGGGYEQYF.

The chain is built from TRBV6-6 and TRBJ1-5, with D possibly TRBD1 on 6 matching bases. Germline CDR1 reads MNHNY; CDR2 reads SVGAGI (reference sequence). V was cut by 3 bases and J by 7 bases, with 19 bases left in between. CDR3 length equals 16 residues. The CDR3 DNA is TGTGCCAGCAGTTATGGGGAGCGGGGGGCGCGGCAGCCCCAGCATTTT. It yields the protein CASSYGERGARQPQHF.

The chain has TRBV7-9 and TRBJ1-5, with 10 positions matching TRBD1. After removal of 4 bases from V and 11 bases from J, the junction contained 17 bases not matched to a gene. Germline-derived CDR1 and CDR2 are SEHNR and FQNEAQ (reference sequence). The CDR3 consists of 17 residues. CDR3 in amino acids: CASSSWSGTGVLGAQHF. The CDR3, as DNA: TGTGCCAGCAGCTCTTGGTCCGGGACAGGGGTCTTGGGGGCCCAGCATTTT.

Here the CDR3 DNA reads TGTGCCAGCAGCCAGTCGGTAGCGGATACGCAGTATTTT. Residues: CASSQSVADTQYF. The rearrangement links TRBV4-2 to TRBJ2-3; D possibly corresponds to TRBD2 (5 bases). The ends were cut back, 3 bases at V and 6 bases at J, with 10 bases in the middle. This CDR3 comprises 13 residues. CDR1 is LGHNA, CDR2 YNFKEQ, per germline.

The chain uses TRBV9 and TRBJ2-5, with 16 bases aligning to TRBD2. The germline CDR1 and CDR2 sequences are SGDLS and YYNGEE. The CDR3 totals 18 residues. The ends lost 9 bases at V and 4 bases at J; junction bases unmatched: 15. The CDR3 reads CATSPGTSGGAGLETQYF. The CDR3 nucleotides are TGTGCCACCTCGCCCGGGACTAGCGGGGGGGCGGGCCTAGAGACCCAGTACTTC.

The chain employs TRBV5-1 and TRBJ1-6; 7 bases are a match to TRBD1. V was pared by 2 bases and J by 16 bases, with 18 bases of the junction left unmatched. Germline CDR1 is SGHRS and CDR2 is YFSETQ. The CDR3 has 16 amino acids. The DNA of the CDR3 is TGCGCCAGCAGCTTTGCAGTACCGACGCGGGACAGCGAACTCCACTTT. The encoded protein is CASSFAVPTRDSELHF.

This clone was observed a few times. The J gene is TRBJ2-3, the V gene TRBV10-1, with 12 positions matching TRBD1. J gave up 2 bases and V 11 bases, and 5 bases lay outside the gene matches. Germline CDR1 is WNHNN and CDR2 is SYGVQD (reference sequence). The CDR3 length is 14 residues. For the CDR3, the DNA is TGCGCCGGGGGGACAGGGGGCTACACAGATACGCAGTATTTT. This codes for CAGGTGGYTDTQYF.

The V gene is TRBV19, the J gene TRBJ2-1, with TRBD2 identical over 7 bases. J was trimmed by 3 bases and V by 2 bases; bases with no gene match: 4. This CDR3 is 15 amino acids long. CDR1 and CDR2 from the germline V gene are LNHDA and SQIVND (reference sequence). In DNA form, the CDR3 reads TGTGCCAGTAGTATAACCGGCGGGGGCTACAATGAGCAGTTCTTC. Amino acids: CASSITGGGYNEQFF.

The chain is built from TRBV4-1 and TRBJ2-1; 7 nucleotides agree with TRBD1. The CDR3 has 16 residues. Germline trimming cut 2 bases from V and 4 bases from J; bases unmatched to any gene: 8. CDR1 and CDR2 (germline): MGHRA, YSYEKL. The CDR3, as DNA: TGCGCCAGCAGCCAAACGGGACAGATACGGTACAATGAGCAGTTCTTC. Its protein is CASSQTGQIRYNEQFF.

This clone has more than one count but fewer than ten. V is TRBV7-2 and J is TRBJ1-2, with 10 bases that match TRBD1. Looked up from germline, CDR1 is SGHTA and CDR2 is FQGNSA. This CDR3 spans 13 amino acids. The ends lost 5 bases at V and 8 bases at J; junction bases unmatched: 5. This CDR3 reads CASSPGQGQGYTF. The CDR3 coding sequence is TGTGCCAGCAGCCCGGGACAGGGGCAAGGCTACACCTTC.